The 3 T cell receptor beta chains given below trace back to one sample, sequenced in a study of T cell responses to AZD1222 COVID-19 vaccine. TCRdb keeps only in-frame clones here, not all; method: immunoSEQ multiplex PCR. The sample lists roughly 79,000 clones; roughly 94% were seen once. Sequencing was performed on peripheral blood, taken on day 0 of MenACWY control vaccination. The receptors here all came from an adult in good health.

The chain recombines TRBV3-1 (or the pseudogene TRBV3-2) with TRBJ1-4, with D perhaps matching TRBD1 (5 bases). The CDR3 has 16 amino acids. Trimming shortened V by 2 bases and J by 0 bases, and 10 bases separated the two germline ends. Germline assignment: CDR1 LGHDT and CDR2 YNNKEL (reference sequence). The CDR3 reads CASSQRQPATNEKLFF. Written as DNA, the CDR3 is TGTGCCAGCAGCCAAAGACAGCCTGCAACTAATGAAAAACTGTTTTTT.

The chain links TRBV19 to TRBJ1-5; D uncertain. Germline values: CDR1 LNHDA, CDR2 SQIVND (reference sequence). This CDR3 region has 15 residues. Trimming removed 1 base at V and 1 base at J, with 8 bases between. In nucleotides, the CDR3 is TGTGCCAGTAGTATAGGGGGAGCCAGCAATCAGCCCCAGCATTTT. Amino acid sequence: CASSIGGASNQPQHF. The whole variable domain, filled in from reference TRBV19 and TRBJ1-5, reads DGGITQSPKYLFRKEGQNVTLSCEQNLNHDAMYWYRQDPGQGLRLIYYSQIVNDFQKGDIAEGYSVSREKKESFPLTVTSAQKNPTAFYLCASSIGGASNQPQHFGDGTRLSIL.

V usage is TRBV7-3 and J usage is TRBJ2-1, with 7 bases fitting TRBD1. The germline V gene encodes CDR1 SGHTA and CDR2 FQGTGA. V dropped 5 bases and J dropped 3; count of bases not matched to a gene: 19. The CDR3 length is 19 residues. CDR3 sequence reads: CASSVQGIGVGPNYNEQFF. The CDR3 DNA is TGTGCCAGCAGCGTACAGGGGATCGGGGTTGGACCAAACTACAATGAGCAGTTCTTC.